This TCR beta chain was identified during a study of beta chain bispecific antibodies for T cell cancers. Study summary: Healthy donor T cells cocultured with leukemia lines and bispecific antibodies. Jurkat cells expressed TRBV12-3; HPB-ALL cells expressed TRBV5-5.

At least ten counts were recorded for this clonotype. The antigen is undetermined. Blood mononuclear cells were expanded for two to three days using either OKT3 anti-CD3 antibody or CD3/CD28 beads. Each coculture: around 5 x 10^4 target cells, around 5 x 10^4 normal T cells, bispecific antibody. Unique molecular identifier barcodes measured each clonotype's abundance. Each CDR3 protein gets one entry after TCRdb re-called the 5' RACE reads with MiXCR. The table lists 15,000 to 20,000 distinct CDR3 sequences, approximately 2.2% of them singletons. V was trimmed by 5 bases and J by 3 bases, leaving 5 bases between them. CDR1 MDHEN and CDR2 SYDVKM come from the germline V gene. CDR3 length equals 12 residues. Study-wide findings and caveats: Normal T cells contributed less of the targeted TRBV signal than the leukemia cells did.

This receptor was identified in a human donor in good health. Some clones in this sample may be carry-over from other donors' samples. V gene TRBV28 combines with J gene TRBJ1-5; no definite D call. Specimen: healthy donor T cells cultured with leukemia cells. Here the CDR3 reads CASSPANQPQHF. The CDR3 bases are TGTGCCAGCAGTCCAGCCAATCAGCCCCAGCATTTT.